The 5 T cell receptor beta chains below all came from one sample that was sequenced in a study of blood T cell repertoires in COVID-19. Clones were read by immunoSEQ multiplex PCR, and TCRdb kept only the in-frame ones, dropping some. The sample has some 150,000 clones, 75% to 85% seen once. Sequencing used peripheral blood. These receptors were collected from a woman in her forties or fifties with acute or convalescent COVID-19.

The chain employs TRBV11-3 and TRBJ1-1; no definite D call. Trimming pared 0 bases from V and 10 bases from J, leaving 9 bases between. Germline loops: CDR1 SGHNT, CDR2 YENEEA. This CDR3 comprises 12 residues. DNA of the CDR3: TGTGCCAGCAGCTTAGATGACCGGAGAGCTTTCTTT. Its protein is CASSLDDRRAFF.

This chain uses TRBV5-1 with TRBJ2-1; TRBD2 aligns across 7 bases. The trim removed 0 bases at V and 1 base at J, leaving 4 bases unmatched. Germline lookup yields CDR1 SGHRS and CDR2 YFSETQ. The CDR3 is 16 residues long. CDR3 nucleotides: TGCGCCAGCAGCTTGGACCCAGCGGGGTCCTACAATGAGCAGTTCTTC. Protein: CASSLDPAGSYNEQFF.

The chain recombines TRBV6-5 with TRBJ1-2; D gene uncertain. The germline gives CDR1 MNHEY, CDR2 SVGAGI. The CDR3 spans 15 residues. Trimming left V 6 bases short and J 1 base short, with 15 bases between. The CDR3 protein is CASSAEGGINYGYTF. CDR3 bases: TGTGCCAGCAGCGCTGAGGGAGGGATTAACTATGGCTACACCTTC.

The rearrangement links TRBV27 to TRBJ2-1; D not certain. Germline CDR1 is MNHEY and CDR2 is SMNVEV (reference sequence). Trimming stripped 5 bases from V and 0 bases from J, with 17 bases between. The CDR3 covers 17 residues. The CDR3 coding sequence is TGTGCCAGCAGTAATCAAAGGAGACGCAGCTCCTACAATGAGCAGTTCTTC. This encodes CASSNQRRRSSYNEQFF.

With respect to this clone: A read error may account for a junction end that differs from germline. The chain carries TRBV6-5 and TRBJ1-1, with D possibly matching TRBD1 (5 bases). The length of the CDR3 is 14 residues. CDR1 and CDR2 (germline): MNHEY, SVGAGI. CDR3 residues: CASRRQSMNTKAFF. The CDR3 nucleotides read TGTGCCAGCAGGAGACAGAGCATGAACACTAAAGCTTTCTTT.